One sample yielded the 31 T cell receptor beta chains listed below, sequenced in a study of shared clonotypes between healthy human individuals. The assay was immunoSEQ multiplex PCR, and TCRdb's table has in-frame clones only and misses some. Here the sample spans around 1.4 million clones, 98% being singletons. Sequences were obtained from naive CD4+ T cells sorted from blood. Indicated subset: CD45RA+ positively selected. The receptor source for this set is a man aged 25 to 45 in good health.

The rearrangement joins TRBV19 to TRBJ1-3; TRBD1 aligns across 10 bases. The CDR3 runs 16 residues. V trimming: 5 bases; J trimming: 4 bases; junction bases outside the gene matches: 8. Germline CDR1 and CDR2: LNHDA and SQIVND (reference sequence). The CDR3 bases are TGTGCCAGTAGTCCGCGACAGGGGGCGAAAGGAAACACCATATATTTT. It codes for CASSPRQGAKGNTIYF.

The V gene is TRBV6-1, the J gene TRBJ2-2, with a tentative D call TRBD2 (6 bases). The CDR3 totals 12 residues. CDR1 is MNHNS, CDR2 SASEGT, per germline. The V end lost 9 bases, the J end lost 8 bases, and 13 bases lay between the germline ends. The DNA for the CDR3 is TGTGCCAGTAGACGTGCGGGAGGGGAGCTGTTTTTT. Protein product: CASRRAGGELFF.

About this clone: The sample carries other DNA sequences with the same CDR3. The chain couples TRBV20-1 to TRBJ2-7; D unresolved. Germline CDR1 reads DFQATT; CDR2 reads SNEGSKA (reference sequence). The length of the CDR3 is 10 residues. The V and J ends lost 3 bases and 1 base respectively, with 1 base between them. The chain's CDR3 is CSASSYEQYF. In nucleotides, the CDR3 is TGCAGTGCTAGTTCCTACGAGCAGTACTTC.

The chain carries TRBV9 and TRBJ2-1; 7 bases fit TRBD1. The germline CDR1 and CDR2 sequences are SGDLS and YYNGEE. The V segment lost 3 bases and the J segment 0 bases; nucleotides outside the gene matches: 3. The CDR3 has 15 amino acids. This chain's CDR3 is CASSGGTVSYNEQFF. The CDR3 bases are TGTGCCAGCAGCGGGGGGACAGTCTCCTACAATGAGCAGTTCTTC.

This rearrangement joins TRBV28 to TRBJ1-5; perhaps TRBD1 as D (6 bases). CDR3 size: 15 residues. The ends were cut back, 2 bases at V and 6 bases at J, with 14 bases in the middle. CDR1 and CDR2 (germline): MDHEN, SYDVKM. CDR3 in amino acids: CASSLPHRVGQPQHF. CDR3 nucleotide sequence: TGTGCCAGCAGTTTACCCCACAGGGTAGGTCAGCCCCAGCATTTT.

The rearrangement links TRBV7-2 to TRBJ1-2; D is possibly TRBD1 (5 bases). The germline V and J ends were trimmed by 2 bases and 8 bases, with 15 bases remaining between them. Germline values: CDR1 SGHTA, CDR2 FQGNSA. This CDR3 has 14 amino acids. The CDR3, as DNA: TGTGCCAGCAGCTTACCCGGGGCTCCTGGAGGCTACACCTTC. Its protein is CASSLPGAPGGYTF. Complete variable domain (other parts from reference TRBV7-2 and TRBJ1-2): GAGVSQSPSNKVTEKGKDVELRCDPISGHTALYWYRQSLGQGLEFLIYFQGNSAPDKSGLPSDRFSAERTGGSVSTLTIQRTQQEDSAVYLCASSLPGAPGGYTFGSGTRLTVV.

The CDR3 loop reads CASSSRQGMNTEAFF. As DNA, the CDR3 is TGTGCCAGCAGCAGTCGACAGGGGATGAACACTGAAGCTTTCTTT. The V gene is TRBV9, the J gene TRBJ1-1, with TRBD1 matching over 8 bases. Germline V lookup: CDR1 SGDLS, CDR2 YYNGEE. Trimming took 4 bases from V and 0 from J; bases not matched to a gene: 5. The CDR3 is made up of 15 amino acids. Full variable domain (missing parts from reference TRBV9 and TRBJ1-1): DSGVTQTPKHLITATGQRVTLRCSPRSGDLSVYWYQQSLDQGLQFLIQYYNGEERAKGNILERFSAQQFPDLHSELNLSSLELGDSALYFCASSSRQGMNTEAFFGQGTRLTVV.

The CDR3 region is CASSSPIRGSYEQYF. For the CDR3, the DNA is TGTGCCAGCAGTTCCCCTATCAGGGGCTCCTACGAGCAGTACTTC. The chain has TRBV28 and TRBJ2-7; a weak D match, TRBD1 (6 bases). The CDR3 spans 15 residues. Germline assignment: CDR1 MDHEN and CDR2 SYDVKM. V lost 4 bases and J lost 0, with 13 bases in between. Together with reference TRBV28 and TRBJ2-7, the CDR3 gives the full variable domain: DVKVTQSSRYLVKRTGEKVFLECVQDMDHENMFWYRQDPGLGLRLIYFSYDVKMKEKGDIPEGYSVSREKKERFSLILESASTNQTSMYLCASSSPIRGSYEQYFGPGTRLTVT.

The rearrangement joins TRBV9 to TRBJ2-1; 7 nucleotides line up with TRBD2. Trimming at V came to 6 bases and at J to 8 bases, leaving 11 bases not matched to a gene. The CDR3 runs 14 residues. Germline CDR1 and CDR2: SGDLS and YYNGEE. The CDR3 region has the DNA TGTGCCAGCATTACTGCGGGAGAAAACTATGAGCAGTTCTTC. Protein product: CASITAGENYEQFF. The full variable domain, rest sourced from reference TRBV9 and TRBJ2-1, is DSGVTQTPKHLITATGQRVTLRCSPRSGDLSVYWYQQSLDQGLQFLIQYYNGEERAKGNILERFSAQQFPDLHSELNLSSLELGDSALYFCASITAGENYEQFFGPGTRLTVL.

The J gene is TRBJ1-1, the V gene TRBV27, with 8 bases lining up with TRBD1. J lost 5 bases, V lost 6 bases, and 11 bases had no gene match. This CDR3 region has 15 residues. Germline V lookup: CDR1 MNHEY, CDR2 SMNVEV (reference sequence). The CDR3 DNA is TGTGCCAGCAGCCGGGCGGACAGGGTAGGGACTGAAGCTTTCTTT. Its translation: CASSRADRVGTEAFF.

V and J are TRBV4-3 and TRBJ2-7; the D gene is possibly TRBD2 (5 bases). The V and J ends lost 0 bases and 6 bases respectively, with 12 bases between them. This CDR3 comprises 14 residues. Germline V gene data show CDR1 as LGHNA and CDR2 as YSLEER. The CDR3 loop is CASSQDPARAEQYF. In DNA form, the CDR3 reads TGCGCCAGCAGCCAAGATCCCGCGCGGGCCGAGCAGTACTTC.

The chain carries TRBV18 and TRBJ2-7; no clear D gene. The CDR3 has 16 residues. V shed 4 bases and J shed 4 bases, with 20 bases lying between them. Germline V gives CDR1 KGHSH, CDR2 LQKENI. CDR3 DNA sequence: TGTGCCAGCTCACGTACCGCTGGATTGGGCTTATACGAGCAGTACTTC. Its translation: CASSRTAGLGLYEQYF.

This CDR3 reads CASSEGLAEETQYF. CDR3 in DNA: TGTGCCAGCAGTGAGGGACTAGCGGAAGAGACCCAGTACTTC. The chain is built from TRBV2 and TRBJ2-5; 11 bases fit TRBD2. The J segment lost 3 bases and the V segment lost 3 bases, leaving 0 bases of the junction unmatched. The CDR3 has 14 residues. The V gene's germline CDR1 is SNHLY and CDR2 FYNNEI.

The genes are TRBV7-2 and TRBJ1-5; no clear D. From germline, CDR1 is SGHTA and CDR2 FQGNSA. Trimming took 3 bases from V and 10 from J, leaving 10 bases between them. The CDR3 is made up of 12 amino acids. The CDR3 DNA reads as TGTGCCAGCAGCTTTTCAATGGAACCCCAGCATTTT. Protein: CASSFSMEPQHF.

CDR3 amino acids: CASSKLTGRALQETQYF. The CDR3 DNA reads as TGCGCCAGCAGCAAGCTGACAGGGCGTGCACTCCAAGAGACCCAGTACTTC. The V and J genes are TRBV5-1 and TRBJ2-5, with 7 bases that match TRBD1. Germline values: CDR1 SGHRS, CDR2 YFSETQ. J lost 1 base, V lost 4 bases, and 13 bases had no gene match. The CDR3 is 17 residues long.

The chain recombines TRBV28 with TRBJ2-1, with D tentatively TRBD2 (6 bases). Trimming removed 5 bases from V and 3 bases from J, with 20 bases in between. This CDR3 has 17 amino acids. Germline CDR1 is MDHEN and CDR2 is SYDVKM. The CDR3 DNA reads TGTGCCAGCAGTCCCTGGGAGGTGGGACGGGACTACAATGAGCAGTTCTTC. It yields the protein CASSPWEVGRDYNEQFF.

Worth noting for this clone: Other DNA sequences within the sample encode an identical CDR3. CDR3 coding DNA: TGTGCCAGCAGCGTTGCGGGGCGTTCCTACGAGCAGTACTTC. Its protein is CASSVAGRSYEQYF. The chain uses TRBV9 and TRBJ2-7; a possible D gene is TRBD2 (6 bases). The CDR3 has 14 residues. Trimming took off 2 bases at V and 1 base at J, with 10 bases between the two ends. In germline, CDR1 is SGDLS, CDR2 YYNGEE.

This rearrangement joins TRBV5-6 to TRBJ2-1, with a possible D match to TRBD2 (6 bases). Germline V gives CDR1 SGHDT, CDR2 YYEEEE. V lost 4 bases, J lost 8 bases, and 25 bases lay in between. The CDR3 has 17 residues. The CDR3 sequence is CASSPPIGLWERYEQFF. The CDR3 bases are TGTGCCAGCAGCCCCCCAATCGGACTATGGGAACGCTATGAGCAGTTCTTC.

In regard to this clone: This same CDR3 is encoded by further DNA sequences in the sample. The chain employs TRBV18 and TRBJ1-4; D gene ambiguous. Germline V lookup: CDR1 KGHSH, CDR2 LQKENI. V lost 6 bases and J lost 2, with 7 bases in between. This CDR3 has 13 residues. CDR3 residues: CASSRQTNEKLFF. In DNA, the CDR3 is TGTGCCAGCTCGAGGCAGACTAATGAAAAACTGTTTTTT.

The V and J genes are TRBV28 and TRBJ2-7, with a weak D call TRBD1 (6 bases). V lost 4 bases and J lost 1, with 20 bases in between. Germline V CDR1 and CDR2: MDHEN, SYDVKM. The CDR3 spans 17 residues. CDR3 protein: CASSSTGPQGRSYEQYF. The CDR3 bases are TGTGCCAGCAGTTCAACCGGTCCACAGGGCCGATCCTACGAGCAGTACTTC.

This clone showed up just once. The chain couples TRBV19 to TRBJ1-5; D possibly corresponds to TRBD1 (5 bases). This CDR3 spans 15 amino acids. Trimming stripped 2 bases from V and 4 bases from J, with 12 bases between. From germline, CDR1 is LNHDA and CDR2 SQIVND (reference sequence). The DNA for the CDR3 is TGTGCCAGTAGTATATACGGCAGGGTGAATCAGCCCCAGCATTTT. As protein: CASSIYGRVNQPQHF.

The chain couples TRBV18 to TRBJ2-1; 7 bases fit TRBD1. V lost 4 bases to trimming and J lost 2 bases; unmatched junction nucleotides: 5. This CDR3 region has 15 residues. CDR1 and CDR2 (germline): KGHSH, LQKENI. CDR3 residues: CASSRGQEPYNEQFF. In DNA, the CDR3 is TGTGCCAGCTCACGCGGACAGGAGCCCTACAATGAGCAGTTCTTC.

This clone was picked up one time. The chain employs TRBV9 and TRBJ2-7; 11 bases agree with TRBD2. This CDR3 has 17 residues. The trim removed 4 bases at V and 5 bases at J, leaving 14 bases unmatched. Germline-derived CDR1 and CDR2 are SGDLS and YYNGEE. The CDR3 is CASSPGPGTSGENEQYF. In DNA form, the CDR3 reads TGTGCCAGCAGCCCCGGCCCCGGGACTAGCGGAGAAAACGAGCAGTACTTC.

This chain connects TRBV7-4 to TRBJ2-3, with D perhaps TRBD1 (5 bases). CDR1 and CDR2 (germline): SGHVT, SQSDAQ. The CDR3 spans 14 residues. V shed 1 base and J shed 1 base, with 6 bases lying between them. The CDR3 DNA reads TGTGCCAGCAGCTTAGTACAGGGCACAGATACGCAGTATTTT. This translates into CASSLVQGTDTQYF.

V and J are TRBV5-6 and TRBJ2-7, with D tentatively TRBD1 or TRBD2 (5 bases each). CDR3 length: 14 residues. The V and J ends lost 0 bases and 0 bases respectively, with 7 bases between them. Per germline, CDR1 SGHDT and CDR2 YYEEEE. The CDR3 is CASSLGGDSYEQYF. For the CDR3, the DNA is TGTGCCAGCAGCTTGGGAGGGGACTCCTACGAGCAGTACTTC.

The rearrangement uses TRBV9 and TRBJ1-4; D unresolved. The V end was cut by 4 bases, the J end by 5 bases, with 12 bases between. The CDR3 totals 14 residues. Germline V gene data show CDR1 as SGDLS and CDR2 as YYNGEE. Written as DNA, the CDR3 is TGTGCCAGCAGCCTCAGAGGGCTGAATGAAAAACTGTTTTTT. Its protein product is CASSLRGLNEKLFF.

Here the CDR3 reads CASSLRVIREGKYF. For the CDR3, the DNA is TGTGCCAGCAGCTTAAGAGTCATCAGGGAAGGAAAGTACTTC. V gene TRBV7-8 combines with J gene TRBJ2-7, with D possibly matching TRBD1 (5 bases). CDR3 size: 14 residues. The V end lost 2 bases, the J end lost 11 bases, and 19 bases lay between the germline ends. Germline V gene data show CDR1 as SGHVS and CDR2 as FQNEAQ. Full variable domain (missing parts from reference TRBV7-8 and TRBJ2-7): GAGVSQSPRYKVAKRGQDVALRCDPISGHVSLFWYQQALGQGPEFLTYFQNEAQLDKSGLPSDRFFAERPEGSVSTLKIQRTQQEDSAVYLCASSLRVIREGKYFGPGTRLTVT.

The chain carries TRBV12-5 and TRBJ2-1, with 9 bases identical to TRBD1. The CDR3 is 17 amino acids. J gave up 4 bases and V 6 bases, and 13 bases lay outside the gene matches. Germline-derived CDR1 and CDR2 are LGHNT and FRNRAP. The CDR3 nucleotides read TGTGCTAGTGGCCGACACCCGGGACAGGGTTTATACAATGAGCAGTTCTTC. Its translation is CASGRHPGQGLYNEQFF.

The V call is TRBV11-2, the J call TRBJ2-7; D is possibly TRBD1 (6 bases). V was trimmed by 0 bases and J by 0 bases, leaving 18 bases between them. The CDR3 loop spans 18 amino acids. The germline V gene has CDR1 SGHAT and CDR2 FQNNGV. CDR3 sequence reads: CASSLELLARGSSYEQYF. DNA of the CDR3: TGTGCCAGCAGCTTAGAGCTACTGGCGAGGGGGAGCTCCTACGAGCAGTACTTC.

On this clone itself: One junction end disagrees with the germline gene, perhaps due to a read error. V and J are TRBV18 and TRBJ1-4, with D tentatively TRBD1 (5 bases). Germline V lookup: CDR1 KGHSH, CDR2 LQKENI. The length of the CDR3 is 22 residues. The CDR3 sequence is CASSPRRSGGVIAARTNEKLFF. The DNA for the CDR3 is TGTGCCAGCTCGCCACGCCGCTCCGGGGGAGTGATCGCGGCCAGAACTAATGAAAAACTGTTTTTT. Full variable domain (missing parts from reference TRBV18 and TRBJ1-4): NAGVMQNPRHLVRRRGQEARLRCSPMKGHSHVYWYRQLPEEGLKFMVYLQKENIIDESGMPKERFSAEFPKEGPSILRIQQVVRGDSAAYFCASSPRRSGGVIAARTNEKLFFGSGTQLSVL.

This chain connects TRBV29-1 to TRBJ2-1; no definite D call. The germline gives CDR1 SQVTM, CDR2 ANQGSEA. CDR3 size: 14 residues. Trimming took off 7 bases at V and 0 bases at J, with 13 bases between the two ends. This chain's CDR3 is CSASGTSSYNEQFF. CDR3 DNA: TGCAGCGCCTCAGGAACAAGCTCCTACAATGAGCAGTTCTTC.